These T cell receptor beta chains were read from a single sample in a study of blood T cell repertoires in COVID-19. Profiling relied on immunoSEQ multiplex PCR, and the TCRdb table lists in-frame clones only, not all of them. The sample has tens of thousands of clones, about 73% seen once. The sequenced sample consisted of peripheral blood. These receptors came from an elderly woman with acute or convalescent COVID-19. The CDR3 runs from the conserved cysteine through the conserved F or W. The order of the fields is CDR3 protein, CDR3 DNA, J gene, V gene, clone size, D gene. D genes are given only for firm matches. Rows may omit the clone size; those that give it use once, few, many or a size class.

CASSHITKQAKGLNEQFF TGTGCCAGCAGCCACATAACGAAACAGGCCAAGGGCCTCAATGAGCAGTTCTTC TRBJ2-1 TRBV14 few -
CASSSSGGFAGELFF TGTGCCAGCAGTTCTAGCGGTGGTTTCGCCGGGGAGCTGTTTTTT TRBJ2-2 TRBV6-5 - TRBD2
CSASKLQAYEKLFF TGCAGTGCTAGTAAACTTCAAGCCTATGAAAAACTGTTTTTT TRBJ1-4 TRBV20-1 - -
CASVPGGTSSYEQYF TGTGCCAGCGTACCTGGGGGGACTAGCTCCTACGAGCAGTACTTC TRBJ2-7 TRBV28 - TRBD2
CASTPGQRRRLILNEQFF TGTGCCAGCACACCGGGACAGCGAAGGCGATTAATCCTTAATGAGCAGTTCTTC TRBJ2-1 TRBV19 - TRBD1
CASSPRTGGPQGTEAFF TGTGCCAGCAGCCCGAGAACAGGGGGCCCACAGGGCACTGAAGCTTTCTTT TRBJ1-1 TRBV11-3 - TRBD1
CASSSRTSGRGYTGELFF TGTGCCAGCAGTTCCCGGACTAGCGGGAGGGGGTACACCGGGGAGCTGTTTTTT TRBJ2-2 TRBV28 few TRBD2
CASSLGLAGLYNEQFF TGCGCCAGCAGCCTGGGACTAGCGGGACTTTACAATGAGCAGTTCTTC TRBJ2-1 TRBV4-3 - TRBD2
CASSYGRVYEQYF TGTGCCAGCAGTTACGGCAGGGTCTACGAGCAGTACTTC TRBJ2-7 TRBV6-2/TRBV6-3 - -
CASSSDTQETQYF TGTGCCAGCAGCTCCGACACCCAAGAGACCCAGTACTTC TRBJ2-5 TRBV7-3 - -